This T cell receptor beta chain was documented in a study of control samples from healthy donors and cancer patients (dated by TCRdb to 2018 to 2021). The library was built by means of the immunoSEQ multiplex PCR assay. In TCRdb, the immuneACCESS table is reduced to in-frame sequences with V and J assigned. These tables do not hold every clone; where another copy was compared, an unresolved V gene accounts for under half, and the others remain unexplained. The sample table records some 120,000 clones; 90% of these occur just once. The ten largest clones capture roughly 2.5% of the sample. On this clone itself: The clone's antigen remains unknown. Base qualities are not recorded, but no much larger clone differs from it by a single base.

From a lookup of the germline V gene (reference sequence), CDR1 and CDR2 are MNHEY and SMNVEV. V and J are truncated by 2 bases and 3 bases respectively, leaving an intervening sequence of 6 bases. The CDR3 holds 13 amino acids from the cysteine to the phenylalanine. Solely the CDR3 DNA is kept, with 39 bases framed from the first base. The material sequenced was blood. The chain uses TRBV27 and TRBJ2-3; no D gene is confidently identified. The clonotype was recovered from a man between 18 and 29 years old in good health. The CDR3 region reads CASSLKGTDTQYF. The bases read TGTGCCAGCAGTTTAAAGGGTACAGATACGCAGTATTTT.